This T cell receptor (beta chain) was profiled in a study of T cell repertoires in cytomegalovirus infection. On the study more broadly: As its CMV epitopes, the study selected recently identified HLA-C-restricted and well-studied HLA-B-restricted targets. CMV infection and matching HLA type were both indicated by public TCR beta signatures. Study-wide findings and caveats: HLA-C-restricted CMV clonotypes gave the most frequent clonotype in two of eight donors. There were carriers of CMV plus the relevant HLA, and cumulative public TCR beta family frequency identified them.

TCRdb analysed the reads with MiXCR anew, one entry per CDR3 protein. The sample records some 480,000 distinct CDR3 sequences, around 30% being singletons. The V gene lost 3 bases and the J gene lost 0 bases, with 4 bases spanning the gap. The CDR3 consists of 13 residues. The germline V gene has CDR1 SGHTA and CDR2 FQGNSA. This clonotype was counted many times. Its antigen is still unknown. This sequence was found in a human donor in good health (CMV status not recorded). Some clones in this sample may be carry-over from other donors' samples. The rearrangement uses TRBV7-2 and TRBJ2-3; D is ambiguous. The specimen was cultured PBMCs, collected from culture after CMV antigen stimulation. DNA of the CDR3: TGTGCCAGCAGCTTGGTTAGCACAGATACGCAGTATTTT. Translation gives CASSLVSTDTQYF.